What follows is one TCR beta chain and its context. The antigen remains undetermined. The data were obtained in a study of shared clonotypes between healthy human individuals. Broader study findings: When naive CD4 clonotypes were compared across several donors, approximately 5% were shared. Researchers found naive subsets generally carried larger estimated richness than memory subsets. Only blood samples were collected, and tissue repertoires likely differ.

Terminally differentiated effector memory CD45RA+ cells were excluded by CCR7 positive selection of CD45RO-negative cells. The table came from immunoSEQ multiplex PCR; TCRdb's copy has only in-frame clones and leaves some out. The sample records some 1,900,000 clones, roughly 95% being singletons. This CDR3 spans 16 amino acids. From germline, CDR1 is SGHNT and CDR2 YYREEE (reference sequence). Trimming stripped 1 base from V and 6 bases from J, with 17 bases between. Sequenced: naive CD8+ T cells sorted from blood. The chain links TRBV5-4 to TRBJ2-1, with D possibly matching TRBD2 (6 bases). The receptor comes from a man younger than 30 in good health. CDR3 in amino acids: CASSLPEGLAGNEQFF. The CDR3 DNA sequence: TGTGCCAGCAGCTTGCCGGAGGGGCTAGCAGGCAATGAGCAGTTCTTC.